The following is a T cell receptor (beta chain) sequence with its context. The entry originates in a study of blood T cell repertoires in COVID-19. Some clones are missing from TCRdb's copy, which holds only in-frame ones; the method was immunoSEQ multiplex PCR. The table records some 120,000 clones, 75% to 90% of them present only once. This CDR3 comprises 14 residues. V dropped 4 bases and J dropped 8; count of bases not matched to a gene: 8. CDR1 is SGDLS, CDR2 YYNGEE, per germline. The rearrangement links TRBV9 to TRBJ1-2; 10 bases are a match to TRBD1. This TCR derives from a man aged 65 to 85 with acute or convalescent COVID-19. Sequenced sample: peripheral blood. CDR3 DNA sequence: TGTGCCAGCAGCTCCGGGACAGGGGCGGGCGGCTACACCTTC. It is translated as CASSSGTGAGGYTF.